This T cell receptor (beta chain) was identified in a study of blood T cell repertoires in COVID-19. About the research overall: Some COVID-19 samples were acute and others convalescent; all came from the United States, Italy and Spain. Sample material is recorded as cDNA or gDNA derived from T cells, B-cell-depleted T cells, or PBMCs.

This clone has a handful of counts. CDR1 is LGHDT and CDR2 is YNNKEL in the germline V gene (reference sequence). V was cut by 3 bases and J by 2 bases, with 13 bases left in between. The CDR3 consists of 15 residues. Sequencing used immunoSEQ multiplex PCR; TCRdb keeps in-frame clones, though not all of them. The sample gives about 240,000 clones, 70% to 90% of which show up once; about 1% is in the top ten. The receptor was isolated from a woman in her forties who had recovered from COVID-19. The rearrangement uses TRBV3-1 (or the pseudogene TRBV3-2) and TRBJ1-2; D may be TRBD1 (6 bases). The sample comprised peripheral blood. CDR3 protein: CASSQGRGENYGYTF. In DNA form, the CDR3 reads TGTGCCAGCAGCCAGGGCAGGGGCGAGAACTATGGCTACACCTTC.